This TCR beta chain comes out of a study of blood T cells in healthy people across ages. On the study more broadly: About one barcoded beta molecule per two T cells came from capture by template switching. Study-wide results and caveats: PBMCs went unsorted, and a conclusive naive versus antigen-experienced comparison was therefore prevented.

The CDR3 covers 17 residues. In germline, CDR1 is ENHRY, CDR2 SYGVKD. Sample-barcoded 5' priming and a J-beta primer mix drove a second PCR of roughly 7 to 11 cycles. TCRdb ran MiXCR on the 5' RACE reads and lists one entry per CDR3 protein. This sample has some 800,000 distinct CDR3 sequences, with approximately 44% found just once. They isolated at least 6 million PBMCs from each sample. On this clonotype: What it recognizes is unknown. A read error may account for a junction end that differs from germline.

The receptor comes from a man between 60 and 75 years old in good health. The chain has TRBV10-3 and TRBJ2-1; 13 bases line up with TRBD2. The DNA matches TRBJ2-7 better at its end, which makes the J call doubtful. The sample consisted of blood. The CDR3 reads CAISGGLAGDSYNEQYF. DNA for the CDR3: TGTGCCATTAGTGGCGGACTAGCGGGGGACTCCTACAATGAGCAGTACTTC.